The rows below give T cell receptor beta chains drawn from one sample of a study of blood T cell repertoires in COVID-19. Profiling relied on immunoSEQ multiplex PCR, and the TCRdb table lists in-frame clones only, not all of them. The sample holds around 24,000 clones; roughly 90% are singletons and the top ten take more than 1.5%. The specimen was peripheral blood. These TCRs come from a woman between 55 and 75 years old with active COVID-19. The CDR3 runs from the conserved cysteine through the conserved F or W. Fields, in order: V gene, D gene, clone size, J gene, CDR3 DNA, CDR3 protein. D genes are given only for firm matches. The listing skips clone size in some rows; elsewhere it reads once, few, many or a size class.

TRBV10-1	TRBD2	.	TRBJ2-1	TGCGCCAGCAGTGACCGGACTAGCGCATACAATGAGCAGTTCTTC	CASSDRTSAYNEQFF
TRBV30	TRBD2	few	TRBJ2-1	TGTGCCTGGAGCAAGCGGGAGGTTTACAATGAGCAGTTCTTC	CAWSKREVYNEQFF
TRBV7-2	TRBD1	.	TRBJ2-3	TGTGCCAGCAGAGCAACAGGGGCAGATACGCAGTATTTT	CASRATGADTQYF
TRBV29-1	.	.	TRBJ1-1	TGCAGCGTTGAAGATGGCACAGGAGATGAAGCTTTCTTT	CSVEDGTGDEAFF
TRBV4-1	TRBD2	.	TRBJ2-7	TGCGCCAGCAGCCAAGCTCTGGGCGGGAGCGGTTACGAGCAGTACTTC	CASSQALGGSGYEQYF
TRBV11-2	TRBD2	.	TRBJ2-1	TGTGCCAGCAGCACAGCGGGGGCGTACAATGAGCAGTTCTTC	CASSTAGAYNEQFF
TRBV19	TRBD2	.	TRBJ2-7	TGTGCCAGTAGTGTCTCTAGCGGCTCCTACGAGCAGTACTTC	CASSVSSGSYEQYF
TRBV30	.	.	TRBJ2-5	TGTGCCTGGAGTACCCGGAGGGGGACCCAGTACTTC	CAWSTRRGTQYF
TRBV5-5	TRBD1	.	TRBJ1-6	TGTGCCAGCAGCTTGCAGGGGGATCTAAATAATTCACCCCTCCACTTT	CASSLQGDLNNSPLHF
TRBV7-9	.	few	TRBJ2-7	TGTGCCAGCAGCTCCAATCTTGCGGAGCAGTACTTC	CASSSNLAEQYF